This T cell receptor (beta chain) appears in the sequencing data of a study of cytomegalovirus exposure and HLA in healthy donors. Points from the study as a whole: Researchers reported in a later analysis that a missense DCLRE1C variant was tied to TCR beta V- and J-gene trimming. Within an earlier analysis, most TCR beta V segments proved productive either about 90% or about 30% of the time.

The PCR had 60 Vbeta and 13 Jbeta primers. Method: immunoSEQ multiplex PCR; TCRdb's copy keeps in-frame clones and lacks some. The sample lists about 160,000 clones, around four fifths occurring once. This CDR3 has 23 amino acids. Looked up from germline, CDR1 is WSHSY and CDR2 is SAAADI. V gave up 0 bases and J gave up 4 bases; unmatched junction bases: 29. Donors showed nominal health when sampled, although they likely had unrecorded immune exposures. As for this clone: What it recognizes is unknown.

The rearrangement links TRBV10-2 to TRBJ2-7; 8 nucleotides agree with TRBD1. The sequence was obtained from a boy aged 2 to 10 in good health and CMV-seronegative. The sequencing input was PBMCs. CDR3 DNA: TGCGCCAGCAGTGAGTCCTTTGACAGGGGAGCCCGAGCAGCCAACCGTAGAAGTTACGAGCAGTACGTC. Its translation: CASSESFDRGARAANRRSYEQYV.